This T cell receptor (beta chain) emerged from a study of Ad26.COV2.S vaccination and SARS-CoV-2 variants. Study-level results: The authors reported substantial breadth in spike-specific CD8+ and CD4+ T cell responses after vaccination. Analyses that measured TCR breadth and depth may have underestimated total T cell responses. The study found higher spike-specific TCR breadth in vaccine than placebo recipients.

This clone appeared a single time. What it recognizes is unknown. The table came from immunoSEQ multiplex PCR; TCRdb's copy has only in-frame clones and leaves some out. The data contain about 350,000 clones, about 92% of them singletons. This CDR3 has 19 residues. V lost 0 bases and J lost 1, with 17 bases in between. Germline CDR1 and CDR2: SGDLS and YYNGEE. Sample: peripheral blood, taken after recovery from COVID-19. This receptor was taken from a human donor who had recovered from COVID-19. This chain uses TRBV9 with TRBJ2-6; a weak D match, TRBD1 (7 bases). Here the CDR3 DNA reads TGTGCCAGCAGCGTAGCTTTCCCAGGGGGGAAATCTGGGGCCAACGTCCTGACTTTC. Protein: CASSVAFPGGKSGANVLTF.